This T cell receptor (beta chain) appears in the sequencing data of a study of control samples from healthy donors and cancer patients. Only in-frame clones appear in the TCRdb table, and some are missing; sequencing was by immunoSEQ multiplex PCR. Among about 98,000 clones listed, 70% to 80% were seen once. The CDR3 length is 13 residues. V was clipped by 5 bases and J by 7 bases, with 12 bases between them. This clonotype was obtained from a woman under 40 in good health. Material for sequencing was blood. The chain links TRBV12-3 or TRBV12-4 to TRBJ2-1; tentatively, D is TRBD1 or TRBD2 (5 bases each). The DNA of the CDR3 is TGTGCCAGCAGTCGAGGGACGACTAATGAGCAGTTCTTC. Its protein is CASSRGTTNEQFF.